This entry lists 10 T cell receptor beta chains sequenced from one sample in a study of cytomegalovirus exposure and HLA in healthy donors. 13 Jbeta primers and 60 Vbeta primers were used for the PCR. This table comes from immunoSEQ multiplex PCR, and its TCRdb copy is limited to in-frame clones, with some not included. The sample holds tens of thousands of clones. The sequencing input was PBMCs. The receptors come from a woman aged 60 to 75 in good health and CMV-seronegative.

The chain has TRBV11-1 and TRBJ2-2; 10 bases match TRBD2. The CDR3 sequence is 16 residues long. V dropped 5 bases and J dropped 6; count of bases not matched to a gene: 9. Germline V gives CDR1 SGHAT, CDR2 FQDESV (reference sequence). DNA of the CDR3: TGTGCCAGCAGCCGACATCTAGCGGGAGCTCCCGGGGAGCTGTTTTTT. The encoded protein is CASSRHLAGAPGELFF. Based on the CDR3 plus reference TRBV11-1 and TRBJ2-2, the full variable domain is EAEVAQSPRYKITEKSQAVAFWCDPISGHATLYWYRQILGQGPELLVQFQDESVVDDSQLPKDRFSAERLKGVDSTLKIQPAELGDSAMYLCASSRHLAGAPGELFFGEGSRLTVL.

For this clone: A read error may produce the germline difference seen at one junction end. The chain links TRBV7-7 to TRBJ2-1; 7 bases agree with TRBD2. This CDR3 is 13 amino acids long. Germline V gene data show CDR1 as SSHAT and CDR2 as FNYEAQ (reference sequence). The CDR3 loop reads CASSLGGRNEQFF. CDR3 bases: TGTGCTAGCAGCTTAGGCGGGAGAAATGAGCAGTTCTTC.

V usage is TRBV4-1 and J usage is TRBJ2-3; 8 positions match TRBD1. The CDR3 loop spans 11 amino acids. With 4 bases clipped from V and 14 bases from J, the junction kept 5 bases outside the gene matches. From germline, CDR1 is MGHRA and CDR2 YSYEKL. Written as DNA, the CDR3 is TGCGCCAGCAGCCTGGACAGGGCTCGGTATTTT. It specifies CASSLDRARYF.

The rearrangement joins TRBV9 to TRBJ2-7, with 10 bases matching TRBD1. CDR3 length: 15 residues. With V trimmed by 4 bases and J by 4 bases, 8 bases remained unmatched. CDR1 and CDR2 (germline): SGDLS, YYNGEE. DNA of the CDR3: TGTGCCAGCAGCATCGGACAGGGGGAGGGGTACGAGCAGTACTTC. Translating it yields CASSIGQGEGYEQYF.

The V call is TRBV11-1, the J call TRBJ2-1; 7 bases map to TRBD2. With 6 bases clipped from V and 2 bases from J, the junction kept 7 bases outside the gene matches. The CDR3 totals 15 residues. CDR1 and CDR2 from the germline V gene are SGHAT and FQDESV (reference sequence). CDR3 amino acids: CASSFSGWAYNEQFF. Written as DNA, the CDR3 is TGTGCCAGCAGTTTTAGCGGGTGGGCCTACAATGAGCAGTTCTTC. Full variable domain (outside the CDR3, taken from reference TRBV11-1 and TRBJ2-1): EAEVAQSPRYKITEKSQAVAFWCDPISGHATLYWYRQILGQGPELLVQFQDESVVDDSQLPKDRFSAERLKGVDSTLKIQPAELGDSAMYLCASSFSGWAYNEQFFGPGTRLTVL.

V usage is TRBV7-8 and J usage is TRBJ2-7; D might be TRBD2 (6 bases). The CDR3 has 14 amino acids. CDR1 SGHVS and CDR2 FQNEAQ come from the germline V gene. Between the trimmed V and J ends, which lost 5 bases and 2 bases, there was a span of 13 bases. The CDR3 bases are TGTGCCAGCAGCCCAGGGTCGGGAGCCTACGAGCAGTACTTC. It encodes CASSPGSGAYEQYF. Filled out from reference TRBV7-8 and TRBJ2-7, the complete variable domain reads GAGVSQSPRYKVAKRGQDVALRCDPISGHVSLFWYQQALGQGPEFLTYFQNEAQLDKSGLPSDRFFAERPEGSVSTLKIQRTQQEDSAVYLCASSPGSGAYEQYFGPGTRLTVT.

This rearrangement joins TRBV30 to TRBJ2-2; the D gene is possibly TRBD1 (5 bases). With 0 bases removed from V and 7 bases from J, the gap between germline ends came to 15 bases. This CDR3 spans 15 amino acids. CDR1 and CDR2 from the germline V gene are GTSNPN and SVGIG (reference sequence). CDR3 amino acids: CAWSVARALSGELFF. In DNA, the CDR3 is TGTGCCTGGAGTGTAGCCAGGGCGCTGAGCGGGGAGCTGTTTTTT.

V gene TRBV27 combines with J gene TRBJ1-1; the match to TRBD1 covers 7 bases. The CDR3 has 14 amino acids. V shed 7 bases and J 0 bases; nucleotides not matched to a gene: 5. Germline V gives CDR1 MNHEY, CDR2 SMNVEV (reference sequence). The CDR3 nucleotides read TGTGCCAGCAAAAACAGGGGCATGAACACTGAAGCTTTCTTT. It yields the protein CASKNRGMNTEAFF.

The chain links TRBV5-4 to TRBJ1-4; possible D gene TRBD1, 6 bases. Germline CDR1 SGHNT, CDR2 YYREEE (reference sequence). The CDR3 loop spans 15 amino acids. V gave up 2 bases and J gave up 0 bases, with 8 bases separating them. CDR3 in amino acids: CASSLRQATNEKLFF. CDR3 in DNA: TGTGCCAGCAGCTTACGACAGGCAACTAATGAAAAACTGTTTTTT.

This chain uses TRBV6-5 with TRBJ1-3, with D hard to call. Germline lookup yields CDR1 MNHEY and CDR2 SVGAGI. V gave up 0 bases and J gave up 0 bases, with 9 bases separating them. CDR3 length: 16 amino acids. CDR3 nucleotide sequence: TGTGCCAGCAGTTACTCCGGCGGCAACTCTGGAAACACCATATATTTT. Its protein product is CASSYSGGNSGNTIYF.